This TCR beta chain emerged from a study of tumor T cells in aggressive B-cell lymphoma. This clone appeared a few times. Method: immunoSEQ multiplex PCR; TCRdb's copy keeps in-frame clones and lacks some. The table lists about a thousand clones, around nine tenths of them singletons. The receptor was isolated from an adult with diffuse large B cell lymphoma. Material for sequencing was tumor tissue.

The CDR3 reads CASSLVQAGWKEGYTF. The CDR3 DNA reads TGTGCCAGCAGCTTAGTTCAGGCAGGGTGGAAGGAAGGCTACACCTTC. V usage is TRBV7-9 and J usage is TRBJ1-2, with D maybe TRBD1 (5 bases). CDR1 and CDR2 from the germline V gene are SEHNR and FQNEAQ (reference sequence). With 1 base removed from V and 8 bases from J, the gap between germline ends came to 20 bases. This CDR3 contains 16 residues. Variable domain in full (rest from reference TRBV7-9 and TRBJ1-2): DTGVSQNPRHKITKRGQNVTFRCDPISEHNRLYWYRQTLGQGPEFLTYFQNEAQLEKSRLLSDRFSAERPKGSFSTLEIQRTEQGDSAMYLCASSLVQAGWKEGYTFGSGTRLTVV.